These 19 T cell receptor beta chains share one sample of origin, sequenced in a study of blood T cell repertoires in COVID-19. Measured with immunoSEQ multiplex PCR; TCRdb has only the in-frame clones, and not every one. The sample contains fewer than 75,000 clones, about 91% of which appear only once. Sequencing was carried out using peripheral blood. The source of these receptors is a middle-aged man with active COVID-19.

The chain joins TRBV25-1 to TRBJ2-5; D unclear. The germline V gene has CDR1 MGHDK and CDR2 SYGVNS. Trimming pared 8 bases from V and 2 bases from J, leaving 21 bases between. The CDR3 contains 16 residues. The CDR3 DNA follows: TGTGCCAGCCACACCTCCAGACTCTCATATCAAGAGACCCAGTACTTC. Protein: CASHTSRLSYQETQYF. Full variable domain (rest looked up from reference TRBV25-1 and TRBJ2-5): EADIYQTPRYLVIGTGKKITLECSQTMGHDKMYWYQQDPGMELHLIHYSYGVNSTEKGDLSSESTVSRIRTEHFPLTLESARPSHTSQYLCASHTSRLSYQETQYFGPGTRLLVL.

This clone was recorded once. The chain uses TRBV4-3 and TRBJ2-1, with 7 bases fitting TRBD2. Germline assignment: CDR1 LGHNA and CDR2 YSLEER. After removal of 1 base from V and 1 base from J, the junction contained 4 bases not matched to a gene. CDR3 size: 16 residues. The CDR3 region is CASSQGGGFSYNEQFF. CDR3 sequence (DNA): TGCGCCAGCAGCCAAGGGGGGGGGTTTTCCTACAATGAGCAGTTCTTC.

In DNA, the CDR3 is TGTGCCAGCAGTGACCAGGCGGGCACCGGGGAGCTGTTTTTT. Its translation is CASSDQAGTGELFF. The chain joins TRBV2 to TRBJ2-2; maybe TRBD2 (5 bases). The germline V gene has CDR1 SNHLY and CDR2 FYNNEI. V was pared by 3 bases and J by 4 bases, with 9 bases between. The CDR3 runs to 14 residues.

The chain is built from TRBV7-3 and TRBJ2-5; tentatively, D is TRBD2 (5 bases). From germline, CDR1 is SGHTA and CDR2 FQGTGA. This CDR3 has 16 residues. The ends were cut back, 0 bases at V and 0 bases at J, with 11 bases in the middle. The CDR3 sequence is CASSLTGRADQETQYF. CDR3 DNA sequence: TGTGCCAGCAGCTTAACGGGTCGAGCGGACCAAGAGACCCAGTACTTC.

This clone has only a few counts. The V gene is TRBV19, the J gene TRBJ1-6; D is undetermined. The V gene lost 5 bases and the J gene lost 2 bases, with 10 bases spanning the gap. This CDR3 has 15 amino acids. Germline V gives CDR1 LNHDA, CDR2 SQIVND (reference sequence). The CDR3 reads CASSRSETYNSPLHF. The CDR3 DNA reads as TGTGCCAGTAGTCGTAGCGAGACCTATAATTCACCCCTCCACTTT. Drawing the rest from reference TRBV19 and TRBJ1-6, the complete variable domain is DGGITQSPKYLFRKEGQNVTLSCEQNLNHDAMYWYRQDPGQGLRLIYYSQIVNDFQKGDIAEGYSVSREKKESFPLTVTSAQKNPTAFYLCASSRSETYNSPLHFGNGTRLTVT.

The genes are TRBV28 and TRBJ2-3; 11 bases line up with TRBD2. Germline V CDR1 and CDR2: MDHEN, SYDVKM. There are 15 residues in the CDR3. V was pared by 5 bases and J by 5 bases, with 6 bases of the junction left unmatched. The CDR3 protein is CASSVLAGAGDTQYF. DNA of the CDR3: TGTGCCAGCAGTGTACTAGCGGGGGCGGGAGATACGCAGTATTTT. Full variable domain (missing parts from reference TRBV28 and TRBJ2-3): DVKVTQSSRYLVKRTGEKVFLECVQDMDHENMFWYRQDPGLGLRLIYFSYDVKMKEKGDIPEGYSVSREKKERFSLILESASTNQTSMYLCASSVLAGAGDTQYFGPGTRLTVL.

The V gene is TRBV14, the J gene TRBJ2-5; maybe TRBD2 (6 bases). This CDR3 comprises 15 residues. Trimming cost V 4 bases and J 1 base, with 13 bases left between them. Germline CDR1 and CDR2: SGHDN and FVKESK. The CDR3 region is CASSPPHGGQETQYF. DNA for the CDR3: TGTGCCAGCAGCCCCCCCCACGGGGGCCAAGAGACCCAGTACTTC.

Here the CDR3 reads CATSARTDTYGYTF. The CDR3 coding sequence is TGTGCCACCAGCGCGAGGACTGATACTTATGGCTACACCTTC. V gene TRBV24-1 combines with J gene TRBJ1-2; no clear D gene. The CDR3 length is 14 residues. Trimming cost V 7 bases and J 5 bases, with 16 bases left between them. The germline CDR1 and CDR2 sequences are KGHDR and SFDVKD.

The genes are TRBV19 and TRBJ2-7; 8 bases align to TRBD1. The J segment lost 2 bases and the V segment lost 4 bases, leaving 4 bases of the junction unmatched. CDR1 LNHDA and CDR2 SQIVND come from the germline V gene (reference sequence). The CDR3 runs to 14 residues. The CDR3 region is CASSRTGIAYEQYF. The CDR3 nucleotides read TGTGCCAGTAGTAGGACAGGGATCGCCTACGAGCAGTACTTC.

The chain has TRBV4-3 and TRBJ2-3, with D unresolved. With 0 bases removed from V and 0 bases from J, the gap between germline ends came to 16 bases. The CDR3 contains 18 residues. Germline CDR1 LGHNA, CDR2 YSLEER. The chain's CDR3 is CASSQDKPRPYSTDTQYF. CDR3 DNA sequence: TGCGCCAGCAGCCAAGATAAGCCTAGACCGTATAGCACAGATACGCAGTATTTT.

The chain links TRBV11-2 to TRBJ2-2, with 11 bases identical to TRBD1. Germline CDR1 reads SGHAT; CDR2 reads FQNNGV. This CDR3 region has 15 residues. Trimming removed 6 bases from V and 7 bases from J; junction bases left unmatched: 7. The CDR3 spells CASSRGTGGRGELFF. The DNA for the CDR3 is TGTGCCAGCAGTCGAGGGACAGGGGGTCGCGGGGAGCTGTTTTTT. The full variable domain, completed using reference TRBV11-2 and TRBJ2-2, is EAGVAQSPRYKIIEKRQSVAFWCNPISGHATLYWYQQILGQGPKLLIQFQNNGVVDDSQLPKDRFSAERLKGVDSTLKIQPAKLEDSAVYLCASSRGTGGRGELFFGEGSRLTVL.

This rearrangement joins TRBV3-1 (or the pseudogene TRBV3-2) to TRBJ1-2, with D maybe TRBD1 (6 bases). Germline V gene data show CDR1 as LGHDT and CDR2 as YNNKEL (reference sequence). CDR3 length: 14 amino acids. Trimming took 1 base from V and 7 from J, leaving 13 bases between them. The CDR3 is CASSQAPGGAGYTF. Here the CDR3 DNA reads TGTGCCAGCAGCCAAGCTCCCGGGGGGGCTGGCTACACCTTC.

This sequence joins TRBV5-1 and TRBJ2-2; 7 positions match TRBD2. The ends lost 0 bases at V and 5 bases at J; junction bases unmatched: 10. The CDR3 consists of 17 residues. Germline-derived CDR1 and CDR2 are SGHRS and YFSETQ. CDR3 coding DNA: TGCGCCAGCAGCTTGGCCGGGGAGGGACTCTATACCGGGGAGCTGTTTTTT. It specifies CASSLAGEGLYTGELFF.

This chain uses TRBV7-2 with TRBJ2-7; no clear D gene. Trimming removed 4 bases from V and 3 bases from J, with 7 bases in between. This CDR3 is built from 12 residues. Germline V CDR1 and CDR2: SGHTA, FQGNSA. CDR3 residues: CASSYYIYEQYF. The CDR3 DNA reads TGTGCCAGCAGCTACTATATCTACGAGCAGTACTTC.

V is TRBV12-5 and J is TRBJ2-1; no clear D gene. The V gene lost 5 bases and the J gene lost 0 bases, with 5 bases spanning the gap. CDR1 is LGHNT and CDR2 is FRNRAP in the germline V gene. This CDR3 has 13 amino acids. The DNA for the CDR3 is TGTGCTAGTGGTCAGGACTCCTACAATGAGCAGTTCTTC. Protein product: CASGQDSYNEQFF.

The chain uses TRBV4-1 and TRBJ2-7; 9 bases fit TRBD2. Germline CDR1 reads MGHRA; CDR2 reads YSYEKL. The CDR3 consists of 18 residues. The junction had 13 bases not matched to a gene; V was cut back by 4 bases and J by 0 bases. In DNA, the CDR3 is TGCGCCAGCAGCCTCCTATGGGTAGCGGGAGCCGTCTCCTACGAGCAGTACTTC. Protein product: CASSLLWVAGAVSYEQYF.

The genes are TRBV3-1 (or the pseudogene TRBV3-2) and TRBJ1-2, with TRBD1 matching over 7 bases. This CDR3 has 18 amino acids. Germline CDR1 and CDR2: LGHDT and YNNKEL (reference sequence). The V and J ends lost 4 bases and 1 base, in that order; junction bases with no gene match: 15. The CDR3 DNA sequence: TGTGCCAGCAGCCCCGGACCCCCGGGAGACAGGGATAACTATGGCTACACCTTC. This encodes CASSPGPPGDRDNYGYTF.

The chain couples TRBV5-6 to TRBJ2-2; D possibly corresponds to TRBD1 (6 bases). In germline, CDR1 is SGHDT, CDR2 YYEEEE. The CDR3 totals 14 residues. The V and J ends lost 4 bases and 6 bases respectively, with 13 bases between them. The CDR3 protein is CASSGGDGAGELFF. The CDR3 region has the DNA TGTGCCAGCAGCGGGGGCGACGGGGCCGGGGAGCTGTTTTTT.

The rearrangement joins TRBV5-1 to TRBJ1-2; possibly TRBD1 for D (5 bases). This CDR3 comprises 14 residues. CDR1 is SGHRS, CDR2 YFSETQ, per germline. V shed 0 bases and J shed 3 bases, with 9 bases lying between them. The CDR3 is CASSLEGRDYGYTF. CDR3 DNA sequence: TGCGCCAGCAGCTTGGAGGGGCGAGACTATGGCTACACCTTC.